A selection of T cell receptor beta chains follows, all from one sample in a study of blood T cell repertoires in COVID-19. Some clones are missing from TCRdb's copy, which holds only in-frame ones; the method was immunoSEQ multiplex PCR. The sample consists of 100,000 to 150,000 clones, 65% to 90% of them appearing once. The sample comprised PBMCs or T cells enriched from blood (not recorded which). These receptors all come from a woman aged 45-59 years who had recovered from COVID-19. CDR3s include the opening cysteine and the closing phenylalanine or tryptophan. The order of the fields is D gene, J gene, clone size, V gene, CDR3 DNA, CDR3 protein. D genes are given only for firm matches. Only some rows state a clone size, as once, few, many or a class for expanded clones.

>TRBD1|TRBJ2-5|-|TRBV29-1
TGCAGCGTTGTCCCCAGGGGGCACGAGACCCAGTACTTC
CSVVPRGHETQYF
>-|TRBJ2-3|-|TRBV9
TGTGCCAGCAGCGTAAGAGGGGAGGTTGCAGATACGCAGTATTTT
CASSVRGEVADTQYF
>TRBD1|TRBJ2-7|-|TRBV27
TGTGCCAGCAGGTTGCGGACAGGGTACGAGCAGTACTTC
CASRLRTGYEQYF
>TRBD1|TRBJ1-2|-|TRBV30
TGTGCCTGGAGTCCGGGACAGGGAGACTATGGCTACACCTTC
CAWSPGQGDYGYTF
>-|TRBJ1-1|once|TRBV7-2
TGTGCCAGCAGCCCAAGCCAGGGGTGGACTGAAGCTTTCTTT
CASSPSQGWTEAFF
>TRBD1|TRBJ2-2|-|TRBV19
TGTGCCAGTAGTTGGACAGGGGCGAACACCGGGGAGCTGTTTTTT
CASSWTGANTGELFF
>TRBD1|TRBJ2-1|-|TRBV15
TGTGCCACCAGCAGAGAGGGGACAGGGGTCTACAATGAGCAGTTCTTC
CATSREGTGVYNEQFF
>TRBD1|TRBJ1-2|once|TRBV27
TGTGCCAGCAGTTCAAGGACAGGGACCTTTGGCTACACCTTC
CASSSRTGTFGYTF
>-|TRBJ2-2|-|TRBV4-3
TGCGCCAGCAGCCAAGAGGTGGGGGCGCGGGGGGAGCTGTTTTTT
CASSQEVGARGELFF
>-|TRBJ2-7|once|TRBV9
TGTGCCAGCAGCGTATCCTTCGTGACTCCCTCCTACGAGCAGTACTTC
CASSVSFVTPSYEQYF
>-|TRBJ1-1|-|TRBV9
TGTGCCAGCAGCCGGGAGCGAGGTATGAACACTGAAGCTTTCTTT
CASSRERGMNTEAFF
>TRBD1|TRBJ1-5|-|TRBV19
TGTGCCAGTACCGCGGGACAGGGACAGCCCCAGCATTTT
CASTAGQGQPQHF
>-|TRBJ1-1|few|TRBV11-3
TGTGCCAGCAGCCCGACACCCTTGGGCACTGAAGCTTTCTTT
CASSPTPLGTEAFF
>TRBD1|TRBJ1-6|-|TRBV11-3
TGTGCCAGCAGCTTAGAACGGGACAGCTCCTATAATTCACCCCTCCACTTT
CASSLERDSSYNSPLHF
>-|TRBJ1-1|-|TRBV7-9
TGTGCCAGCAGCTTAGACGGGGGATTGGTCGCTTTCTTT
CASSLDGGLVAFF
>-|TRBJ1-5|-|TRBV27
TGTGCCAGCGGTTGGCCGGAGCTAGGCAATCAGCCCCAGCATTTT
CASGWPELGNQPQHF
>TRBD2|TRBJ2-3|-|TRBV4-3
TGCGCCAGCAGCCAAGATAGAAGCGGGGGTGCAGATACGCAGTATTTT
CASSQDRSGGADTQYF
>TRBD1|TRBJ1-1|-|TRBV15
TGTGCCACCAGCGGCGGGACAGGCGAAGCTTTCTTT
CATSGGTGEAFF
>-|TRBJ1-3|-|TRBV3-1/TRBV3-2
TGTGCCAGCAGCGGGGTAAGGGGCACTTCTGGAAACACCATATATTTT
CASSGVRGTSGNTIYF
>TRBD1|TRBJ1-2|-|TRBV3-1/TRBV3-2
TGTGCCAGCAGCCCACAGGGACAGCCCTCCACCTTC
CASSPQGQPSTF
>TRBD1|TRBJ1-1|-|TRBV5-4
TGTGCCAGCAGCTCATCACAGGGGAGGCCTGAAGCTTTCTTT
CASSSSQGRPEAFF
>-|TRBJ2-7|-|TRBV12-3/TRBV12-4
TGTGCCACCTCTATGGGGCTCACCTACGAGCAGTACTTC
CATSMGLTYEQYF